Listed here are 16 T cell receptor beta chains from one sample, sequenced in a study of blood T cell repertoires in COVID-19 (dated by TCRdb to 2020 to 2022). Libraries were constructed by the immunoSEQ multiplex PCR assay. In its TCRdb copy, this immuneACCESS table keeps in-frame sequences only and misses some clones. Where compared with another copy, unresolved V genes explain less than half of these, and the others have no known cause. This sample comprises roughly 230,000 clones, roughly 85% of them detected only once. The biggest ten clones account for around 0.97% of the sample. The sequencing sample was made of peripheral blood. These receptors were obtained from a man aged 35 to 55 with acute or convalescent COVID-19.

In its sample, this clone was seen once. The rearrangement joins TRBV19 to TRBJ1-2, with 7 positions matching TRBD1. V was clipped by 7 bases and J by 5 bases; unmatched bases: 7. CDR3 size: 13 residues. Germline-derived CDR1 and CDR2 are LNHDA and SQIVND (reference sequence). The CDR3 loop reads CASKKSGGYGYTF. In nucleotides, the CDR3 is TGTGCCAGTAAGAAGTCAGGGGGATATGGCTACACCTTC. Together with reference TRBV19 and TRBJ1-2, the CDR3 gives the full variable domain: DGGITQSPKYLFRKEGQNVTLSCEQNLNHDAMYWYRQDPGQGLRLIYYSQIVNDFQKGDIAEGYSVSREKKESFPLTVTSAQKNPTAFYLCASKKSGGYGYTFGSGTRLTVV.

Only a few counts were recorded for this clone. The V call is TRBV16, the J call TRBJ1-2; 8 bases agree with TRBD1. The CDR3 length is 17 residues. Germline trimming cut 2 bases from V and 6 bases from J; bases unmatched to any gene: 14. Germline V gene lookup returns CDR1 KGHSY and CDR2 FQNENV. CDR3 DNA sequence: TGTGCCAGCAGCCAAGGGGTTGGCAGGGGGCGTGTTGATGGCTACACCTTC. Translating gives CASSQGVGRGRVDGYTF.

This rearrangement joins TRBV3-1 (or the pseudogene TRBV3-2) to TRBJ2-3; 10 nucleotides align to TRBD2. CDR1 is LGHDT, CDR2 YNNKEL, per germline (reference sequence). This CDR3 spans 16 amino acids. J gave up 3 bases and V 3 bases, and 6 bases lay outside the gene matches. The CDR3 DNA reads TGTGCCAGCAGCCACCCCAGCGGGGGGGCGACAGATACGCAGTATTTT. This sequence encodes CASSHPSGGATDTQYF.

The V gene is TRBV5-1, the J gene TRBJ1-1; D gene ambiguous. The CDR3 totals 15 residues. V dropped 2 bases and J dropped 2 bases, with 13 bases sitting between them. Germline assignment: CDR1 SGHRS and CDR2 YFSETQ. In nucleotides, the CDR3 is TGCGCCAGCAGCTTATCGGTTGTGGTTAACACTGAAGCTTTCTTT. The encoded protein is CASSLSVVVNTEAFF.

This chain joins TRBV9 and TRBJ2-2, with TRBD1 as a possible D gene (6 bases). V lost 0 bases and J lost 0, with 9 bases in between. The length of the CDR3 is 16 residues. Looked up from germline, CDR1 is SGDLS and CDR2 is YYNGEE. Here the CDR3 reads CASSVAPGANTGELFF. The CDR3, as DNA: TGTGCCAGCAGCGTAGCTCCAGGGGCGAACACCGGGGAGCTGTTTTTT.

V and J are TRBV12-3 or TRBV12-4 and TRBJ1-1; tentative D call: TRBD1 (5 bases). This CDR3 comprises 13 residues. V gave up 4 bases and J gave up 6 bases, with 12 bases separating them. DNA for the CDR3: TGTGCCAGCAGTTCCCAGGGATGGGCTGAAGCTTTCTTT. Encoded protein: CASSSQGWAEAFF.

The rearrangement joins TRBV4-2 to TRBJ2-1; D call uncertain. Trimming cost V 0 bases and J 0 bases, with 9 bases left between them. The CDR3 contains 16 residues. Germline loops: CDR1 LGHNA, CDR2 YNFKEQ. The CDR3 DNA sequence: TGTGCCAGCAGCCAAGAGGGCAGTAGCTCCTACAATGAGCAGTTCTTC. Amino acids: CASSQEGSSSYNEQFF.

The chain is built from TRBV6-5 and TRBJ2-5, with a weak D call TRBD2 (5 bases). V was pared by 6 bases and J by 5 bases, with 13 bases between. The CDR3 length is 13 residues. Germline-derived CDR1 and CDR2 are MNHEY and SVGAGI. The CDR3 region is CASRLPGGETQYF. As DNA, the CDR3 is TGTGCCAGCAGGCTTCCGGGCGGGGAGACCCAGTACTTC.

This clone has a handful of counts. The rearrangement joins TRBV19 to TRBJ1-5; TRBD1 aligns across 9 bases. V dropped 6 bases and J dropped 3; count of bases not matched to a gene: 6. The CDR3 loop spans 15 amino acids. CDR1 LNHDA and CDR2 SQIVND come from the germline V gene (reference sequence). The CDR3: CASSRTGAINQPQHF. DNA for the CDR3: TGTGCCAGTAGCCGGACAGGGGCCATCAATCAGCCCCAGCATTTT.

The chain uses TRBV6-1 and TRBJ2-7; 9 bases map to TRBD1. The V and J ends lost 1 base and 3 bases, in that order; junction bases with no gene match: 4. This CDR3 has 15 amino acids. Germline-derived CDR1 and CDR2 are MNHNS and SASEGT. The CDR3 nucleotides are TGTGCCAGCAGTGAAGGGACAGGGGACTTCTACGAGCAGTACTTC. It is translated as CASSEGTGDFYEQYF.

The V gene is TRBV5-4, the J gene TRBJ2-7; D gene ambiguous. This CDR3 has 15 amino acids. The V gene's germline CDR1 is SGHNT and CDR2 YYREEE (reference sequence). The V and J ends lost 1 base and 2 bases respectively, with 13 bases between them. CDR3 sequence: CASSLKLGEAYEQYF. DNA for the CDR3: TGTGCCAGCAGCTTGAAACTTGGTGAGGCCTACGAGCAGTACTTC.

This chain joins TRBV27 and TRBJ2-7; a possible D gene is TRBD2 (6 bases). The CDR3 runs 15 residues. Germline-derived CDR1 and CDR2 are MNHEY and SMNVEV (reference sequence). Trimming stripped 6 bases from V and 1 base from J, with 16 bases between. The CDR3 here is CASRLLPGLSYEQYF. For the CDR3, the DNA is TGTGCCAGCAGACTACTCCCGGGACTTTCCTACGAGCAGTACTTC.

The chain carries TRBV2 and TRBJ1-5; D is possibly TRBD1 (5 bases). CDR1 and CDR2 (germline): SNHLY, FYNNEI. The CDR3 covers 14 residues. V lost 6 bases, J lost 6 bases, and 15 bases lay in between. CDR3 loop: CASRGSGRGQPQHF. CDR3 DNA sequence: TGTGCCAGCAGGGGATCAGGGAGGGGTCAGCCCCAGCATTTT.

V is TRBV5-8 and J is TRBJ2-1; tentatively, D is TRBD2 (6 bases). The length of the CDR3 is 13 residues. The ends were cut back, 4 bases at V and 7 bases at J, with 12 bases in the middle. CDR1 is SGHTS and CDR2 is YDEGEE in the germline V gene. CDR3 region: CASSLGLWNEQFF. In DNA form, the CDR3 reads TGTGCCAGCAGCCTGGGACTTTGGAATGAGCAGTTCTTC.

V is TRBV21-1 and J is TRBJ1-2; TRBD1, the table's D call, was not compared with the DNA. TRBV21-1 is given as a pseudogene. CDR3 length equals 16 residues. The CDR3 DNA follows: TGTGCCAGCAGCTCAGGGACAGGGGGCGATCCCTATGGCTACACCTTC. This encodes CASSSGTGGDPYGYTF.

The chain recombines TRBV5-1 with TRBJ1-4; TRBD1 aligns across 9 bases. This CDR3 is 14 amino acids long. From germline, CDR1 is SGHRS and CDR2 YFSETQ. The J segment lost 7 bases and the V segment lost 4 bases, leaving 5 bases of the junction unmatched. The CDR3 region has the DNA TGCGCCAGCAGCCAACAGGGGGCCCCTGAAAAACTGTTTTTT. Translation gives CASSQQGAPEKLFF.